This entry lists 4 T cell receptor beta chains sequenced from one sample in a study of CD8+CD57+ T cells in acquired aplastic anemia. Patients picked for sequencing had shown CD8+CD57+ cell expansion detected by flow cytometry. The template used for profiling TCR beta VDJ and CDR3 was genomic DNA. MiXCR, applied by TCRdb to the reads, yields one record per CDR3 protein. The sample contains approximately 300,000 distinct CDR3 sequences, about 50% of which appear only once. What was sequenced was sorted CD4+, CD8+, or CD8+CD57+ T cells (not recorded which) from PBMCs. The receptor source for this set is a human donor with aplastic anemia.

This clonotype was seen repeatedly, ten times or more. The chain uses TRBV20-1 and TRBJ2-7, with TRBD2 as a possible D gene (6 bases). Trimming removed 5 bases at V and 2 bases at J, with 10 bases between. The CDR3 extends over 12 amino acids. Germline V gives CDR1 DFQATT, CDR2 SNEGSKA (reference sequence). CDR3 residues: CSASRGTYEQYF. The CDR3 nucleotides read TGCAGTGCTTCGCGGGGCACCTACGAGCAGTACTTC.

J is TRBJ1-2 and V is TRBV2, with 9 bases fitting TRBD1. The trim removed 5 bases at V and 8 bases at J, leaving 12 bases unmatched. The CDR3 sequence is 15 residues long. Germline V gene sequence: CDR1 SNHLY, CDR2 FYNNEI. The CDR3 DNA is TGTGCCAGCAGTTTACCCGGGACAGGGATTCGGGGCTACACCTTC. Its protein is CASSLPGTGIRGYTF.

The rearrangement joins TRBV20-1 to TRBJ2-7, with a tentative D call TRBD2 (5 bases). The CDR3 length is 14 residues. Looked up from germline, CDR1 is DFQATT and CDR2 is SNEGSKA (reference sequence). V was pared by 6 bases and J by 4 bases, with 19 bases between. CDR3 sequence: CSANSGGRGYEQYF. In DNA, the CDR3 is TGCAGTGCCAACTCCGGTGGGAGAGGTTACGAGCAGTACTTC.

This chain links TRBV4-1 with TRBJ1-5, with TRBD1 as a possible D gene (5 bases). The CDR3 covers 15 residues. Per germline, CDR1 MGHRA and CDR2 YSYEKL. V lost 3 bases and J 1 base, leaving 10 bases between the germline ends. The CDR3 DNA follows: TGCGCCAGCAGCCATTTCCGGGACAGCAATCAGCCCCAGCATTTT. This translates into CASSHFRDSNQPQHF.